The 11 T cell receptor beta chains below were found in one sample sequenced in a study of control samples from healthy donors and cancer patients. The table came from immunoSEQ multiplex PCR; TCRdb's copy has only in-frame clones and leaves some out. The sample holds some 89,000 clones, about 83% seen once. The sequenced sample consisted of blood. Receptors originate from a woman aged 40 to 50 in good health.

The chain couples TRBV3-1 (or the pseudogene TRBV3-2) to TRBJ2-7, with unresolved D. V lost 4 bases, J lost 5 bases, and 6 bases lay in between. The CDR3 has 11 residues. Germline-derived CDR1 and CDR2 are LGHDT and YNNKEL (reference sequence). The CDR3 sequence: CASSRLDEQYF. CDR3 nucleotides: TGTGCCAGCAGCCGTCTAGACGAGCAGTACTTC.

This clone was detected only once. The genes are TRBV15 and TRBJ2-3; 11 bases line up with TRBD2. The V gene's germline CDR1 is LNHNV and CDR2 YYDKDF (reference sequence). The length of the CDR3 is 17 residues. J lost 2 bases, V lost 0 bases, and 4 bases had no gene match. CDR3: CATSRDTSGGPTDTQYF. DNA for the CDR3: TGTGCCACCAGCAGAGATACTAGCGGGGGTCCCACAGATACGCAGTATTTT.

This chain joins TRBV25-1 and TRBJ1-1, with TRBD1 as a possible D gene (6 bases). The germline CDR1 and CDR2 sequences are MGHDK and SYGVNS. Trimming pared 3 bases from V and 8 bases from J, leaving 19 bases between. The CDR3 has 15 amino acids. CDR3 sequence reads: CASSDSSGGRLEAFF. CDR3 coding DNA: TGTGCCAGCAGTGATTCATCTGGGGGGCGCTTAGAAGCTTTCTTT.

The chain recombines TRBV21-1 with TRBJ1-1. TRBV21-1 is labeled a pseudogene. The CDR3 consists of 13 residues. The CDR3 sequence is CAASRGPNTEAFF. The CDR3 DNA follows: TGTGCCGCTAGTCGGGGCCCAAACACTGAAGCTTTCTTT.

The chain links TRBV3-1 (or the pseudogene TRBV3-2) to TRBJ2-5; 14 nucleotides match TRBD2. The trim removed 1 base at V and 7 bases at J, leaving 5 bases unmatched. CDR1 LGHDT and CDR2 YNNKEL come from the germline V gene (reference sequence). This CDR3 contains 16 residues. CDR3 amino acids: CASSQGLAGGPVTQYF. The CDR3 DNA sequence: TGTGCCAGCAGCCAAGGACTAGCGGGGGGGCCGGTGACCCAGTACTTC.

V gene TRBV7-2 combines with J gene TRBJ2-5; 9 bases agree with TRBD1. CDR3 length equals 14 residues. With V trimmed by 5 bases and J by 5 bases, 6 bases remained unmatched. The germline V gene has CDR1 SGHTA and CDR2 FQGNSA. CDR3 protein: CASSPQGAGETQYF. CDR3 bases: TGTGCCAGCAGCCCACAGGGGGCCGGTGAGACCCAGTACTTC.

The chain uses TRBV18 and TRBJ2-3; D gene uncertain. This CDR3 contains 14 residues. V was clipped by 5 bases and J by 0 bases, with 9 bases between them. Looked up from germline, CDR1 is KGHSH and CDR2 is LQKENI. CDR3 nucleotide sequence: TGTGCCAGCTCAGGCGGTTATAGCACAGATACGCAGTATTTT. It specifies CASSGGYSTDTQYF. The full variable domain, with the rest looked up from reference TRBV18 and TRBJ2-3, is NAGVMQNPRHLVRRRGQEARLRCSPMKGHSHVYWYRQLPEEGLKFMVYLQKENIIDESGMPKERFSAEFPKEGPSILRIQQVVRGDSAAYFCASSGGYSTDTQYFGPGTRLTVL.

The chain combines TRBV9 with TRBJ2-1; no clear D gene. Trimming removed 0 bases at V and 0 bases at J, with 7 bases between. This CDR3 comprises 15 residues. CDR1 SGDLS and CDR2 YYNGEE come from the germline V gene. Written as DNA, the CDR3 is TGTGCCAGCAGCGTAGTATCTGGCTCCTACAATGAGCAGTTCTTC. Translation: CASSVVSGSYNEQFF.

The V and J genes are TRBV20-1 and TRBJ2-7; D is unclear. Germline CDR1 and CDR2: DFQATT and SNEGSKA (reference sequence). This CDR3 region has 11 residues. V was trimmed by 6 bases and J by 6 bases, leaving 12 bases between them. CDR3 nucleotide sequence: TGCAGTGCCTTGGACGTAGGCGAGCAGTACTTC. Translated: CSALDVGEQYF.

J is TRBJ2-5 and V is TRBV5-4, with a possible D match to TRBD1 (6 bases). V lost 0 bases to trimming and J lost 6 bases, with 15 bases between them. CDR3 length: 15 residues. Germline V gene lookup returns CDR1 SGHNT and CDR2 YYREEE (reference sequence). CDR3 coding DNA: TGTGCCAGCAGCTTGGAGACAGGTTTTGGGAAGACCCAGTACTTC. Amino acid sequence: CASSLETGFGKTQYF.

The genes are TRBV5-1 and TRBJ2-1; D tentatively fits TRBD1 or TRBD2 (5 bases each). V was trimmed by 0 bases and J by 8 bases, leaving 9 bases between them. CDR1 is SGHRS and CDR2 is YFSETQ in the germline V gene. The CDR3 consists of 13 residues. CDR3 nucleotide sequence: TGCGCCAGCAGCTTGGGACGGGGCTATGAGCAGTTCTTC. This codes for CASSLGRGYEQFF.